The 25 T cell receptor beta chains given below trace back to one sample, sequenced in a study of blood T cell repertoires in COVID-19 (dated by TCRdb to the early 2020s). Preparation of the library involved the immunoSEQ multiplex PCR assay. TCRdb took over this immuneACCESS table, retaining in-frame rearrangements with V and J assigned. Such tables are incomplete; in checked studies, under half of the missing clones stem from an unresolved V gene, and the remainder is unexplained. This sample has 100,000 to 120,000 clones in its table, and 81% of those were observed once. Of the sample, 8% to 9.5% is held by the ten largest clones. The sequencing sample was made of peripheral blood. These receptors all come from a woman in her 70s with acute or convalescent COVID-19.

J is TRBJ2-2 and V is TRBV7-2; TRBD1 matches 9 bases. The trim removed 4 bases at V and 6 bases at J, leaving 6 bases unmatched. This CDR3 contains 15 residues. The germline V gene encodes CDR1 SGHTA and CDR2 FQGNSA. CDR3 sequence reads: CASSSGQGSSGELFF. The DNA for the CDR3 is TGTGCCAGCAGCTCGGGACAGGGCTCCTCCGGGGAGCTGTTTTTT.

The CDR3 reads CAISARGSNQPQHF. For the CDR3, the DNA is TGTGCCATCAGTGCAAGGGGGAGCAATCAGCCCCAGCATTTT. The V and J genes are TRBV10-3 and TRBJ1-5, with D possibly TRBD1 on 6 matching bases. The CDR3 length is 14 residues. Trimming took off 4 bases at V and 1 base at J, with 8 bases between the two ends. Per the germline V gene, CDR1 is ENHRY and CDR2 is SYGVKD.

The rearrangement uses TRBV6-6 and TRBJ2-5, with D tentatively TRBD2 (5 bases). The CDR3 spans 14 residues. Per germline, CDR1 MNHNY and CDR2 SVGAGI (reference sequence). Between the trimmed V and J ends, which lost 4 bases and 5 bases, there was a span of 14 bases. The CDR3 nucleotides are TGTGCCAGCAGTTCTACTAGAATAGGGGAGACCCAGTACTTC. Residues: CASSSTRIGETQYF.

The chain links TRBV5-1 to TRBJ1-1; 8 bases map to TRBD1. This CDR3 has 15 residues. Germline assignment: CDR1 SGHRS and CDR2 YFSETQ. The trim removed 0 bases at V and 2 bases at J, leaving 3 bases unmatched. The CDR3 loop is CASSLVPGGNTEAFF. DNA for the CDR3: TGCGCCAGCAGCTTGGTCCCAGGGGGCAACACTGAAGCTTTCTTT.

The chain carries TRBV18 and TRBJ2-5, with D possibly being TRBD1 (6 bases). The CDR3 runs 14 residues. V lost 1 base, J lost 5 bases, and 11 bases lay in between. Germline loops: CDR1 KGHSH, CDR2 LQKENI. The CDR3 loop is CASSPQTGEETQYF. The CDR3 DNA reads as TGTGCCAGCTCACCACAGACAGGAGAGGAGACCCAGTACTTC. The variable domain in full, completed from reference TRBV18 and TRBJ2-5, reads NAGVMQNPRHLVRRRGQEARLRCSPMKGHSHVYWYRQLPEEGLKFMVYLQKENIIDESGMPKERFSAEFPKEGPSILRIQQVVRGDSAAYFCASSPQTGEETQYFGPGTRLLVL.

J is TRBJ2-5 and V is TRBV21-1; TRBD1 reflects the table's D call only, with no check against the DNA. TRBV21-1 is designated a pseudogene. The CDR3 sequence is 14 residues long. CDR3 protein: CASSKALASETQYF. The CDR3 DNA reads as TGTGCCAGCAGCAAAGCGCTGGCCTCAGAGACCCAGTACTTC.

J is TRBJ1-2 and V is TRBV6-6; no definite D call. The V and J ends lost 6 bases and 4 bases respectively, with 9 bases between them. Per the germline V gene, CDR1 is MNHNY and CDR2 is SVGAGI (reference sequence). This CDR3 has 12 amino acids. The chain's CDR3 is CASSPAGYGYTF. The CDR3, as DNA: TGTGCCAGCAGCCCCGCCGGCTATGGCTACACCTTC.

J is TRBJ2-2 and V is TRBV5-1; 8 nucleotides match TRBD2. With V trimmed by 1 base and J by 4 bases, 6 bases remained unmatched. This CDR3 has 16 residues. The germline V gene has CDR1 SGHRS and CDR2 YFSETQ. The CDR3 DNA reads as TGCGCCAGCAGCTTGTCGGCGGGAGGAATCACCGGGGAGCTGTTTTTT. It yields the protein CASSLSAGGITGELFF.

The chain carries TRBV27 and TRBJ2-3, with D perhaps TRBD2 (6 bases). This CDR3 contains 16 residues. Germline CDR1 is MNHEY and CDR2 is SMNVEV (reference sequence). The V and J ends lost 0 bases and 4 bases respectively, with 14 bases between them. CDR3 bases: TGTGCCAGCAGTTTATCTAGCGGAGGGAGTGCAGATACGCAGTATTTT. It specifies CASSLSSGGSADTQYF.

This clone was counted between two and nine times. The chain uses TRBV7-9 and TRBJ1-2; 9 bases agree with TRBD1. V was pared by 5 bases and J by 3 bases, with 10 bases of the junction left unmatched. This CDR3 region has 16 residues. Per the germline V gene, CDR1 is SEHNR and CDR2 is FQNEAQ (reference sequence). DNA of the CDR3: TGTGCCAGCAGCCCGGGGGACAGGGTAAGGGACTATGGCTACACCTTC. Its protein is CASSPGDRVRDYGYTF.

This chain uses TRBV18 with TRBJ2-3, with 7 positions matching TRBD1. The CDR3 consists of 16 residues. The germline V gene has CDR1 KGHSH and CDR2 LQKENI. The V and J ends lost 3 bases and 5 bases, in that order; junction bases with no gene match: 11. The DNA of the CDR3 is TGTGCCAGCTCACCCTTGGACAGGTTTGAGGGAGATACGCAGTATTTT. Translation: CASSPLDRFEGDTQYF.

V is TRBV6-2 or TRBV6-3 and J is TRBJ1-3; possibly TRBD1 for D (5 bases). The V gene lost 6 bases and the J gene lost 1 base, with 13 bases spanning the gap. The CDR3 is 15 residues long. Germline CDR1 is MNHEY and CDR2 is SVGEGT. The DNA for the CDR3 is TGTGCCAGCAGCATCCAGGGTTGGTCTGGAAACACCATATATTTT. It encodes CASSIQGWSGNTIYF.

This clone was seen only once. This CDR3 is CSVEETANQPQHF. The CDR3 DNA sequence: TGCAGCGTTGAGGAGACGGCTAATCAGCCCCAGCATTTT. This chain connects TRBV29-1 to TRBJ1-5; D unresolved. The length of the CDR3 is 13 residues. The germline gives CDR1 SQVTM, CDR2 ANQGSEA. Trimming stripped 3 bases from V and 4 bases from J, with 10 bases between.

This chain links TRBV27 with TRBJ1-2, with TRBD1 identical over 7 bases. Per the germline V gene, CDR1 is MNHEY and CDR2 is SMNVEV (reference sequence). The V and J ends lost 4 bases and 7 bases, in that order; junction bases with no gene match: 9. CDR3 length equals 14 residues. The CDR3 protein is CASSYRDRDGGYTF. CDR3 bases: TGTGCCAGCAGTTACCGAGACAGGGACGGTGGCTACACCTTC.

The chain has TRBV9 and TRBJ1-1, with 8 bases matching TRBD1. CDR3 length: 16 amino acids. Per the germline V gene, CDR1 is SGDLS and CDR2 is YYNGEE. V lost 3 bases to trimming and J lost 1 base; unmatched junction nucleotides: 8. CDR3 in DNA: TGTGCCAGCAGCGCCTCGGACAGGGTTGGGAACACTGAAGCTTTCTTT. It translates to CASSASDRVGNTEAFF.

CDR3: CASSSRWGTGGQETQYF. The CDR3 DNA reads as TGTGCCAGCAGCTCCCGGTGGGGGACAGGGGGGCAAGAGACCCAGTACTTC. The rearrangement joins TRBV7-8 to TRBJ2-5; 11 bases align to TRBD1. The junction had 9 bases not matched to a gene; V was cut back by 4 bases and J by 2 bases. The CDR3 totals 17 residues. The germline V gene encodes CDR1 SGHVS and CDR2 FQNEAQ.

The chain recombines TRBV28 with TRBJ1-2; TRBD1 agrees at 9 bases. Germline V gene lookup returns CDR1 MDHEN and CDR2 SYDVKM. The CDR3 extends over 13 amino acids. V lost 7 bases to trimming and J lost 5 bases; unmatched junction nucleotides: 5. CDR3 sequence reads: CASNNDRGYGYTF. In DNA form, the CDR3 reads TGTGCCAGCAATAATGACAGGGGGTATGGCTACACCTTC.

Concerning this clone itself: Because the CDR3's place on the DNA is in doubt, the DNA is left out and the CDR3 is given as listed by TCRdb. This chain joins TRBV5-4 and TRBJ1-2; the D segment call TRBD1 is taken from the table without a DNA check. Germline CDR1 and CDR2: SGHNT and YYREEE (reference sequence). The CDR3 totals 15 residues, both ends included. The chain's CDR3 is CASSFGPGGIGGYTF.

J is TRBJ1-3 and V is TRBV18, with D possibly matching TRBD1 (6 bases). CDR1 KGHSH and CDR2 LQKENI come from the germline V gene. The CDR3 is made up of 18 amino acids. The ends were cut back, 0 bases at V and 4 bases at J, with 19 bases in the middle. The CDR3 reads CASSPPWGSQGRGNTIYF. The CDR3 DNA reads TGTGCCAGCTCACCACCTTGGGGTTCTCAGGGGCGAGGAAACACCATATATTTT. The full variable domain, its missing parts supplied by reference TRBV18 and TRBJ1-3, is NAGVMQNPRHLVRRRGQEARLRCSPMKGHSHVYWYRQLPEEGLKFMVYLQKENIIDESGMPKERFSAEFPKEGPSILRIQQVVRGDSAAYFCASSPPWGSQGRGNTIYFGEGSWLTVV.

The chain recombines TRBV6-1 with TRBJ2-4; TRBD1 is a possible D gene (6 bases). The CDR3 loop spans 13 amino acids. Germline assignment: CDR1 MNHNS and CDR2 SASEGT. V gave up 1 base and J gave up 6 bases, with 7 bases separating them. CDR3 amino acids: CASSEGTVNIQYF. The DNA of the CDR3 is TGTGCCAGCAGTGAAGGGACAGTAAACATTCAGTACTTC.

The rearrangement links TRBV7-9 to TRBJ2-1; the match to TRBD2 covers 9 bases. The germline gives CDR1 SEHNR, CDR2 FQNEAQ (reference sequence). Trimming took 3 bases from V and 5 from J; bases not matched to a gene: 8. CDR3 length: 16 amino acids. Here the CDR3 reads CASSFRAGGSDNEQFF. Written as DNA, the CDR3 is TGTGCCAGCAGCTTCCGGGCGGGGGGGTCCGACAATGAGCAGTTCTTC.

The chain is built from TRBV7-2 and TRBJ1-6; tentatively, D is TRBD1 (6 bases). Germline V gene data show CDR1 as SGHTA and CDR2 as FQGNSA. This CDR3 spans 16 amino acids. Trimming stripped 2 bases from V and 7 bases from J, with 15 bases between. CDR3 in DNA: TGTGCCAGCAGCTTAAACCCGTCAGGGGCGAATTCACCCCTCCACTTT. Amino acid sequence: CASSLNPSGANSPLHF.

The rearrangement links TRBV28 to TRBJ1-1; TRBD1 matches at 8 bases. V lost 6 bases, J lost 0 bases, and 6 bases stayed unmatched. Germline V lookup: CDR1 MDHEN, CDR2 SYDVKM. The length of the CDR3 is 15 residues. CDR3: CASSMEGQVNTEAFF. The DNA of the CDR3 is TGTGCCAGCAGCATGGAGGGACAGGTGAACACTGAAGCTTTCTTT.

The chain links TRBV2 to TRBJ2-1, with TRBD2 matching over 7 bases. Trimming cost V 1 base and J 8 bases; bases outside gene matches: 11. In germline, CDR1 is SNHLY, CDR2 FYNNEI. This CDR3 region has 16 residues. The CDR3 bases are TGTGCCAGCAGTGAAGATGGTGGACTAGTGGGGGATGAGCAGTTCTTC. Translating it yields CASSEDGGLVGDEQFF.

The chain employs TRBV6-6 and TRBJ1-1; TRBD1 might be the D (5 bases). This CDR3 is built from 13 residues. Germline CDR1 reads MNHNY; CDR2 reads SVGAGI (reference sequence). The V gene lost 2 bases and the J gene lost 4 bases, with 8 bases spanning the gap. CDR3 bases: TGTGCCAGCAGTTACGGGGGGGGCACTGAAGCTTTCTTT. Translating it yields CASSYGGGTEAFF.